Following are 26 T cell receptor beta chains from one sample sequenced in a study of T-cell reconstitution after alpha-beta-depleted transplantation in children. A TCRbeta library incorporating unique molecular identifiers was prepared. One entry per CDR3 protein, called by TCRdb with MiXCR from the PCR reads. The profile shows roughly 500,000 distinct CDR3 sequences, around a third of them singletons. The sample consisted of PBMCs from the stem cell graft donor, taken from the stem cell graft. All receptors come from a human donor who donated a stem cell graft to a child with aplastic anemia.

This chain joins TRBV5-1 and TRBJ2-1, with TRBD2 matching 9 bases. The trim removed 0 bases at V and 8 bases at J, leaving 6 bases unmatched. The CDR3 is 15 amino acids. From germline, CDR1 is SGHRS and CDR2 YFSETQ. The CDR3 sequence is CASSLGVAGVYEQFF. The CDR3 coding sequence is TGCGCCAGCAGCTTGGGGGTAGCGGGAGTGTATGAGCAGTTCTTC.

The rearrangement uses TRBV27 and TRBJ2-5; D not resolved. V was cut by 4 bases and J by 5 bases, with 8 bases left in between. This CDR3 spans 12 amino acids. CDR1 and CDR2 (germline): MNHEY, SMNVEV (reference sequence). The CDR3 reads CASSSMGETQYF. CDR3 nucleotide sequence: TGTGCCAGCAGTTCCATGGGGGAGACCCAGTACTTC.

This clonotype appeared a few times. The rearrangement joins TRBV19 to TRBJ2-7; no reliable D call. V gave up 3 bases and J gave up 3 bases, with 12 bases separating them. Germline assignment: CDR1 LNHDA and CDR2 SQIVND (reference sequence). This CDR3 is 14 amino acids long. For the CDR3, the DNA is TGTGCCAGTAGTATGTTCGGGCAGATCTACGAGCAGTACTTC. Translating it yields CASSMFGQIYEQYF. Full variable domain (remainder filled in from reference TRBV19 and TRBJ2-7): DGGITQSPKYLFRKEGQNVTLSCEQNLNHDAMYWYRQDPGQGLRLIYYSQIVNDFQKGDIAEGYSVSREKKESFPLTVTSAQKNPTAFYLCASSMFGQIYEQYFGPGTRLTVT.

The rearrangement uses TRBV12-3 or TRBV12-4 and TRBJ1-2, with 10 bases that match TRBD1. This CDR3 comprises 15 residues. Trimming removed 5 bases from V and 7 bases from J; junction bases left unmatched: 10. The CDR3 coding sequence is TGTGCCAGCAGTAGAGTGGACAGGGGGGCTCGTGGCTACACCTTC. Protein: CASSRVDRGARGYTF.

This chain joins TRBV3-1 and TRBJ1-5; the D gene is possibly TRBD1 (5 bases). The V end was cut by 4 bases, the J end by 4 bases, with 17 bases between. The length of the CDR3 is 16 residues. Germline V CDR1 and CDR2: LGHDT, YNNKEL (reference sequence). CDR3 nucleotides: TGTGCCAGCAGCCCCGGAGGGCAGGGCTGGAATCAGCCCCAGCATTTT. Its protein product is CASSPGGQGWNQPQHF. The full variable domain, with the rest looked up from reference TRBV3-1 and TRBJ1-5, is DTAVSQTPKYLVTQMGNDKSIKCEQNLGHDTMYWYKQDSKKFLKIMFSYNNKELIINETVPNRFSPKSPDKAHLNLHINSLELGDSAVYFCASSPGGQGWNQPQHFGDGTRLSIL.

The chain carries TRBV11-2 and TRBJ2-7; 12 nucleotides agree with TRBD2. The V gene end was trimmed by 3 bases and the J gene end by 5 bases; junction bases not matched to a gene: 14. CDR3 length equals 18 residues. CDR1 SGHAT and CDR2 FQNNGV come from the germline V gene. CDR3 sequence (DNA): TGTGCCAGCAGCTTTGGTCTGAGACTAGCGGGAGAGGCCAACGAGCAGTACTTC. Its protein product is CASSFGLRLAGEANEQYF.

This clonotype has only a few counts. This chain links TRBV27 with TRBJ2-1; the match to TRBD2 covers 9 bases. J lost 3 bases, V lost 7 bases, and 1 base had no gene match. There are 13 residues in the CDR3. Germline V gene data show CDR1 as MNHEY and CDR2 as SMNVEV (reference sequence). The CDR3 is CASTSGVYNEQFF. CDR3 DNA: TGTGCCAGCACTAGCGGGGTCTACAATGAGCAGTTCTTC.

There are a few counts of this clonotype. The chain employs TRBV18 and TRBJ1-4; perhaps TRBD1 as D (5 bases). The V end was cut by 0 bases, the J end by 5 bases, with 13 bases between. The CDR3 consists of 16 residues. Germline V gene lookup returns CDR1 KGHSH and CDR2 LQKENI. In DNA, the CDR3 is TGTGCCAGCTCACCACCGGGGGTCCGGAGGAATGAAAAACTGTTTTTT. Amino acid sequence: CASSPPGVRRNEKLFF.

The CDR3 nucleotides read TGCGCCAGCAGCCAATGGACAAACTCTGGAAACACCATATATTTT. It specifies CASSQWTNSGNTIYF. The chain recombines TRBV4-3 with TRBJ1-3; possible D gene TRBD1, 5 bases. Germline assignment: CDR1 LGHNA and CDR2 YSLEER. This CDR3 has 15 residues. V lost 2 bases and J 0 bases, leaving 8 bases between the germline ends.

The sample holds a few counts of this clonotype. The chain has TRBV27 and TRBJ2-1; D call uncertain. The V end lost 2 bases, the J end lost 6 bases, and 8 bases lay between the germline ends. CDR3 size: 13 residues. CDR1 MNHEY and CDR2 SMNVEV come from the germline V gene (reference sequence). This CDR3 is CASSLQISNEQFF. CDR3 bases: TGTGCCAGCAGTTTACAAATCTCCAATGAGCAGTTCTTC.

J is TRBJ2-2 and V is TRBV6-1; D tentatively fits TRBD1 or TRBD2 (5 bases each). Germline loops: CDR1 MNHNS, CDR2 SASEGT. The ends were cut back, 6 bases at V and 5 bases at J, with 16 bases in the middle. The CDR3 is made up of 15 amino acids. Written as DNA, the CDR3 is TGTGCCAGCAGGAAGTTTGGGGGTGAGACCGGGGAGCTGTTTTTT. Its protein is CASRKFGGETGELFF.

This rearrangement joins TRBV7-9 to TRBJ1-2; no reliable D call. V lost 5 bases, J lost 12 bases, and 16 bases lay in between. The CDR3 extends over 12 amino acids. CDR1 is SEHNR, CDR2 FQNEAQ, per germline (reference sequence). The CDR3 region has the DNA TGTGCCAGCAGCCTTGGGGAGAAATTGAACACCTTC. This sequence encodes CASSLGEKLNTF.

This clonotype was observed a few times. This chain uses TRBV15 with TRBJ2-3, with TRBD2 matching 10 bases. Germline values: CDR1 LNHNV, CDR2 YYDKDF (reference sequence). Trimming took 5 bases from V and 10 from J; bases not matched to a gene: 15. The CDR3 has 16 amino acids. The CDR3 here is CATSPGGGAGGLPQYF. As DNA, the CDR3 is TGTGCCACCAGCCCGGGAGGCGGAGCGGGAGGGCTCCCGCAGTATTTT.

With respect to this clonotype: A read error may produce the germline difference seen at one junction end. The chain has TRBV10-3 and TRBJ1-1, with a weak D call TRBD1 (6 bases). The germline CDR1 and CDR2 sequences are ENHRY and SYGVKD. The CDR3 has 12 amino acids. The CDR3 nucleotides are TGTGCCATCCCCGGGACATCCCCTGAAGCTTTCTTC. It encodes CAIPGTSPEAFF.

This chain connects TRBV19 to TRBJ1-5; the match to TRBD1 covers 8 bases. J was trimmed by 4 bases and V by 6 bases; bases with no gene match: 8. Germline-derived CDR1 and CDR2 are LNHDA and SQIVND (reference sequence). CDR3 length: 15 residues. CDR3 region: CASRFQGARNQPQHF. The CDR3 DNA follows: TGTGCCAGTAGGTTCCAGGGGGCTCGTAATCAGCCCCAGCATTTT.

The V call is TRBV11-1, the J call TRBJ2-5; 14 nucleotides line up with TRBD2. The junction had 10 bases not matched to a gene; V was cut back by 2 bases and J by 5 bases. CDR3 length: 18 residues. The V gene's germline CDR1 is SGHAT and CDR2 FQDESV (reference sequence). This CDR3 is CASSLNALGTSGSETQYF. Here the CDR3 DNA reads TGTGCCAGCAGCTTAAACGCCTTGGGGACTAGCGGGAGCGAGACCCAGTACTTC.

The J gene is TRBJ2-5, the V gene TRBV15; the D is unclear. V was trimmed by 0 bases and J by 5 bases, leaving 16 bases between them. Germline loops: CDR1 LNHNV, CDR2 YYDKDF (reference sequence). CDR3 length equals 16 residues. The CDR3 DNA sequence: TGTGCCACCAGCAGAGATGCAGGCATCTTGGCGGAGACCCAGTACTTC. Amino acids: CATSRDAGILAETQYF.

This clonotype was seen only a few times. The chain carries TRBV28 and TRBJ2-7; D is undetermined. V lost 1 base and J 3 bases, leaving 4 bases between the germline ends. Looked up from germline, CDR1 is MDHEN and CDR2 is SYDVKM. The CDR3 has 12 amino acids. CDR3 DNA: TGTGCCAGCAGTTTATATGGCTACGAGCAGTACTTC. Its translation: CASSLYGYEQYF. Full variable domain (outside the CDR3, taken from reference TRBV28 and TRBJ2-7): DVKVTQSSRYLVKRTGEKVFLECVQDMDHENMFWYRQDPGLGLRLIYFSYDVKMKEKGDIPEGYSVSREKKERFSLILESASTNQTSMYLCASSLYGYEQYFGPGTRLTVT.

This clonotype has just a few counts. This chain joins TRBV10-3 and TRBJ2-1; 9 bases fit TRBD2. V was pared by 1 base and J by 8 bases, with 6 bases of the junction left unmatched. This CDR3 contains 15 residues. The V gene's germline CDR1 is ENHRY and CDR2 SYGVKD. CDR3 DNA sequence: TGTGCCATCAGTGAGTACGCTAGCGGGATGGATGAGCAGTTCTTC. This encodes CAISEYASGMDEQFF.

This clonotype was seen a handful of times. This chain links TRBV5-1 with TRBJ1-5; D might be TRBD1 (5 bases). The CDR3 loop spans 14 amino acids. Per the germline V gene, CDR1 is SGHRS and CDR2 is YFSETQ. V lost 0 bases and J 4 bases, leaving 8 bases between the germline ends. In DNA, the CDR3 is TGCGCCAGCAGCTTGGGGGACCCAAATCAGCCCCAGCATTTT. Translated, it gives CASSLGDPNQPQHF.

For the CDR3, the DNA is TGTGCCAGCAGCGTAGGAGCCGGGGGGCGGTCCTACGAGCAGTACTTC. Encoded protein: CASSVGAGGRSYEQYF. The chain couples TRBV9 to TRBJ2-7; D possibly corresponds to TRBD2 (7 bases). This CDR3 region has 16 residues. Looked up from germline, CDR1 is SGDLS and CDR2 is YYNGEE. Trimming took 0 bases from V and 1 from J, leaving 14 bases between them.

The chain combines TRBV20-1 with TRBJ1-5, with TRBD1 as a possible D gene (6 bases). The CDR3 has 14 residues. The germline V and J ends were trimmed by 6 bases and 7 bases, with 19 bases remaining between them. CDR1 DFQATT and CDR2 SNEGSKA come from the germline V gene (reference sequence). CDR3 sequence: CSAQRGGEVQPQHF. DNA for the CDR3: TGCAGTGCCCAGAGGGGGGGGGAAGTCCAGCCCCAGCATTTT.

This clonotype was detected a few times. This sequence joins TRBV12-5 and TRBJ2-2; 8 bases fit TRBD1. The CDR3 is made up of 16 amino acids. Trimming removed 3 bases from V and 2 bases from J; junction bases left unmatched: 5. Looked up from germline, CDR1 is LGHNT and CDR2 is FRNRAP. CDR3: CASGFYQGANTGELFF. CDR3 nucleotides: TGTGCTAGTGGTTTCTACCAGGGGGCTAACACCGGGGAGCTGTTTTTT.

The chain employs TRBV5-1 and TRBJ2-3; 7 nucleotides agree with TRBD1. CDR1 and CDR2 (germline): SGHRS, YFSETQ. With V trimmed by 4 bases and J by 6 bases, 8 bases remained unmatched. The CDR3 has 14 amino acids. CDR3 residues: CASSNEGALDTQYF. DNA of the CDR3: TGCGCCAGCAGCAACGAGGGGGCGTTGGATACGCAGTATTTT.

There are a few counts of this clonotype. This chain links TRBV12-3 or TRBV12-4 with TRBJ2-5; TRBD2 might be the D (6 bases). V was cut by 3 bases and J by 5 bases, with 16 bases left in between. The CDR3 loop spans 15 amino acids. CDR3 sequence: CASSFGGDREETQYF. The CDR3 DNA is TGTGCCAGCAGTTTTGGAGGGGATCGGGAGGAGACCCAGTACTTC.

V and J are TRBV6-2 or TRBV6-3 and TRBJ1-1; 7 nucleotides line up with TRBD1. CDR3 length: 11 amino acids. The V gene's germline CDR1 is MNHEY and CDR2 SVGEGT. The V gene end was trimmed by 8 bases and the J gene end by 7 bases; junction bases not matched to a gene: 4. The CDR3 sequence: CASRQGLEAFF. The DNA for the CDR3 is TGTGCCAGCCGACAGGGCCTTGAAGCTTTCTTT.